Detailed here is one T cell receptor beta chain. Its antigen is still unknown. V trimming: 5 bases; J trimming: 5 bases; junction bases outside the gene matches: 9. Germline V CDR1 and CDR2: MNHEY, SMNVEV (reference sequence). The CDR3 consists of 16 residues. This sample is drawn from a study of T cell repertoires in cytomegalovirus infection. Study at large: CMV infection plus the matching HLA type was flagged by public TCR beta signatures.

General study points: CMV-specific HLA-C-restricted TCR beta clonotypes dominated the ex vivo response. Of the TCR beta families, the public ones yielded a cumulative frequency that identified carriers of CMV plus the relevant HLA.

TCRdb recomputed calls from the reads with MiXCR, one row per CDR3 protein. This table has more than 400,000 distinct CDR3 sequences, more than 20% appearing once. This clonotype was obtained from a human donor in good health (CMV status not recorded). Some clones in this sample may be carry-over from other donors' samples. V usage is TRBV27 and J usage is TRBJ2-1; 10 bases match TRBD2. Sequencing input: PBMCs. Here the CDR3 reads CASSPIGTSENNEQFF. DNA for the CDR3: TGTGCCAGCAGTCCCATCGGGACTAGCGAGAACAATGAGCAGTTCTTC.